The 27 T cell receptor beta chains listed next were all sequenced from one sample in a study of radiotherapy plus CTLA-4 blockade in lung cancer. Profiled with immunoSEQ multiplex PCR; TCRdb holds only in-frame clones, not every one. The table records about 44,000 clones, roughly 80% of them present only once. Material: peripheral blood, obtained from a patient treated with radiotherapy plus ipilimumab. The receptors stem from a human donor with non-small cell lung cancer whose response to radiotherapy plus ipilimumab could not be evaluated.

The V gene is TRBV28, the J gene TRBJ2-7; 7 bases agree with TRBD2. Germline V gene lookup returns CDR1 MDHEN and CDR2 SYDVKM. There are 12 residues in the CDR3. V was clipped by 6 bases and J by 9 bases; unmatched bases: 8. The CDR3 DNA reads TGTGCCAGCAGCCCTAGACTAGCAGGGCAGTACTTC. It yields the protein CASSPRLAGQYF.

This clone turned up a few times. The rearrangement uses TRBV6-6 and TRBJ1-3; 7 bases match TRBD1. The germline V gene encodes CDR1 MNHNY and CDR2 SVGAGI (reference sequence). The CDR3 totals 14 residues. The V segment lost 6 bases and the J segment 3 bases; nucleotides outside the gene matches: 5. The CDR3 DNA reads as TGTGCCAGCAGGGGACAGTCGTTTGGAAACACCATATATTTT. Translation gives CASRGQSFGNTIYF.

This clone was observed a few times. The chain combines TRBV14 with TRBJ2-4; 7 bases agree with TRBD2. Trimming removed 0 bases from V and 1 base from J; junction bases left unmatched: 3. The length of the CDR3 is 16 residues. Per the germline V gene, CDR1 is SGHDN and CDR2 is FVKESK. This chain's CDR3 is CASSQEVGGAKNIQYF. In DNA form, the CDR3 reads TGTGCCAGCAGCCAAGAAGTCGGGGGGGCCAAAAACATTCAGTACTTC.

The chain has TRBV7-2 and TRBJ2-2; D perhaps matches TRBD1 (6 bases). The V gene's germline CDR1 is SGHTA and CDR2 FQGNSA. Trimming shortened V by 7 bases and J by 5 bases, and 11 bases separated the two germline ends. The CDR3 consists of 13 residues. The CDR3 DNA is TGTGCCAGCACAGGGGAGAAGACCGGGGAGCTGTTTTTT. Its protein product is CASTGEKTGELFF. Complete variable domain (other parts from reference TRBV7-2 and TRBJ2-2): GAGVSQSPSNKVTEKGKDVELRCDPISGHTALYWYRQSLGQGLEFLIYFQGNSAPDKSGLPSDRFSAERTGGSVSTLTIQRTQQEDSAVYLCASTGEKTGELFFGEGSRLTVL.

This CDR3 is CASSPPRGEGGAQYF. DNA for the CDR3: TGTGCCAGCAGCCCCCCTCGGGGGGAGGGGGGGGCGCAGTATTTT. The J gene is TRBJ2-3, the V gene TRBV7-9, with D maybe TRBD2 (7 bases). Germline CDR1 is SEHNR and CDR2 is FQNEAQ (reference sequence). The CDR3 spans 15 residues. V lost 5 bases to trimming and J lost 10 bases, with 22 bases between them.

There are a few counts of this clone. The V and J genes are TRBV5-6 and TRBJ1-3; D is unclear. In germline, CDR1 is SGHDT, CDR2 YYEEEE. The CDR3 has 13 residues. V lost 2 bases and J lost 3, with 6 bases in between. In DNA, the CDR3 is TGTGCCAGCAGCTTCGGGTATGGAAACACCATATATTTT. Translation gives CASSFGYGNTIYF. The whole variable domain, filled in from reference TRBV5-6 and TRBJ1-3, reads DAGVTQSPTHLIKTRGQQVTLRCSPKSGHDTVSWYQQALGQGPQFIFQYYEEEERQRGNFPDRFSGHQFPNYSSELNVNALLLGDSALYLCASSFGYGNTIYFGEGSWLTVV.

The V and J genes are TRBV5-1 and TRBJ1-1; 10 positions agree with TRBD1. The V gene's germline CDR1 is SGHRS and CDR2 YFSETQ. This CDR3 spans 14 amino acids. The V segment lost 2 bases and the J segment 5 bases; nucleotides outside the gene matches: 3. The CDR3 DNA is TGCGCCAGCAGCTTTGGACAGGGGGTTACTGAAGCTTTCTTT. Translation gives CASSFGQGVTEAFF.

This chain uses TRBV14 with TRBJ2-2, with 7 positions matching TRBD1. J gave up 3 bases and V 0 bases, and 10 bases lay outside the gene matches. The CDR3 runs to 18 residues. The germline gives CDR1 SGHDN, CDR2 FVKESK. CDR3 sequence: CASSQEPPGTVYTGELFF. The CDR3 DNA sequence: TGTGCCAGCAGCCAAGAGCCACCTGGGACAGTATACACCGGGGAGCTGTTTTTT.

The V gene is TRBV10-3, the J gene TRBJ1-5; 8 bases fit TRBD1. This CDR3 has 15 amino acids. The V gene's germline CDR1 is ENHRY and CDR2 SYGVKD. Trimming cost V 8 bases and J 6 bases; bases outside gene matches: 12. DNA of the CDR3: TGTGCCATCGGCGGACAGGGTCGCGTCGGTCAGCCCCAGCATTTT. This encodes CAIGGQGRVGQPQHF.

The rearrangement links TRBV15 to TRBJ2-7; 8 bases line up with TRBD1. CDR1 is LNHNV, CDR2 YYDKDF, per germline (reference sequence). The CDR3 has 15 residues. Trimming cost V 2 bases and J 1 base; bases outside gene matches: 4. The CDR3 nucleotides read TGTGCCACCAGCAGACCACAGGGGGAATCCTACGAGCAGTACTTC. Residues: CATSRPQGESYEQYF.

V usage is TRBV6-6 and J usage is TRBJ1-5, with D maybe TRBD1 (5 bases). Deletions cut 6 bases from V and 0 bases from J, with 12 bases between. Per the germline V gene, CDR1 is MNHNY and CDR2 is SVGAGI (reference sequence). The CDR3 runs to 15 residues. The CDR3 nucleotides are TGTGCCAGCAGACCGACAGTTCGTAGCAATCAGCCCCAGCATTTT. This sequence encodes CASRPTVRSNQPQHF.

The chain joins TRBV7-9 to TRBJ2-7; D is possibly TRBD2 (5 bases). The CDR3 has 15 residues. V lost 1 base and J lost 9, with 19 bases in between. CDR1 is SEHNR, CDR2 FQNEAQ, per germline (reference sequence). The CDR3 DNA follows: TGTGCCAGCAGCTTAGGAGAGAGGGCCCCGCCCAGGCAGTACTTC. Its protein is CASSLGERAPPRQYF.

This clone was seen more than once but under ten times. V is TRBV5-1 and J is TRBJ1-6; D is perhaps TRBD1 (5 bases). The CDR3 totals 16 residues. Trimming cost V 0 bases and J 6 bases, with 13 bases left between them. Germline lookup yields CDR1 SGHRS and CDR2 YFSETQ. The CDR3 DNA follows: TGCGCCAGCAGCTTGGGTGGCGGGGGTATTAATTCACCCCTCCACTTT. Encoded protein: CASSLGGGGINSPLHF.

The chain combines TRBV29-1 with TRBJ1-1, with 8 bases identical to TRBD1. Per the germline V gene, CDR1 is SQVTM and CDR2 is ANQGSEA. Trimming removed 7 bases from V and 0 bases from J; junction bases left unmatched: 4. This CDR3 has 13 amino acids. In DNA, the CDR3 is TGCAGCGGTCGACAGGGGTTGAACACTGAAGCTTTCTTT. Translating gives CSGRQGLNTEAFF.

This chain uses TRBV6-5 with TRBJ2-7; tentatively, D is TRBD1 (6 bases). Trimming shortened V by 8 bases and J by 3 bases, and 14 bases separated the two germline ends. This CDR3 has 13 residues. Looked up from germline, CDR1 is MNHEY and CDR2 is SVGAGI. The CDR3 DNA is TGTGCCAGCTCTCGGGACAAAAACTACGAGCAGTACTTC. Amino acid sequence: CASSRDKNYEQYF.

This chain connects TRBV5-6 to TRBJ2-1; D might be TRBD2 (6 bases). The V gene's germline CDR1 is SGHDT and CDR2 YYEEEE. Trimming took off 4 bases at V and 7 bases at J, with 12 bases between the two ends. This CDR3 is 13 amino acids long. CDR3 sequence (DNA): TGTGCCAGCAGCATGGGACTGATAAATGAGCAGTTCTTC. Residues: CASSMGLINEQFF.

The CDR3 DNA reads as TGTGCCAGCAGTTTCCTTGGACAGGGAAGCTCCTACAATGAGCAGTTCTTC. Translation: CASSFLGQGSSYNEQFF. The rearrangement links TRBV27 to TRBJ2-1, with TRBD1 identical over 8 bases. Germline CDR1 and CDR2: MNHEY and SMNVEV (reference sequence). The CDR3 has 17 amino acids. The V gene end was trimmed by 3 bases and the J gene end by 0 bases; junction bases not matched to a gene: 7.

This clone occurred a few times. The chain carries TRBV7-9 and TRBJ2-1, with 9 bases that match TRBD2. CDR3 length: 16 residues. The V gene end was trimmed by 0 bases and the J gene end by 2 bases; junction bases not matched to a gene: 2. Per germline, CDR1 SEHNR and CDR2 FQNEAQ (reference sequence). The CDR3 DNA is TGTGCCAGCAGCTTAGCTCTAGCGGGAACCTACAATGAGCAGTTCTTC. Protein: CASSLALAGTYNEQFF.

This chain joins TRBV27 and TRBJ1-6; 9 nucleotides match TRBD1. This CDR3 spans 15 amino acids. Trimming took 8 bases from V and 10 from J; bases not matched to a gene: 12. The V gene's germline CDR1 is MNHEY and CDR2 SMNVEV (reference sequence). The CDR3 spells CASQDRGILESPLHF. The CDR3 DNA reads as TGTGCCAGCCAAGACAGGGGGATTCTGGAATCACCCCTCCACTTT.

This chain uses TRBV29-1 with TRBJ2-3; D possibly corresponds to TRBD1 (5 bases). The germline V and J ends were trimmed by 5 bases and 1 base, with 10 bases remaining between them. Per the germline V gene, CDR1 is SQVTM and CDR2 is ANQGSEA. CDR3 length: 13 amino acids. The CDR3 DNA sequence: TGCAGCGTTAGGTTACAGGGCACAGATACGCAGTATTTT. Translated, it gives CSVRLQGTDTQYF.

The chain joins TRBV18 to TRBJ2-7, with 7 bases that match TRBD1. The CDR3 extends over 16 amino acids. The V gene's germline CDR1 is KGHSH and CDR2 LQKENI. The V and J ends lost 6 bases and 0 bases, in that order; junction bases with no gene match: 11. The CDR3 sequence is CASSETGPGGSYEQYF. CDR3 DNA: TGTGCCAGCTCTGAAACCGGTCCAGGGGGCTCCTACGAGCAGTACTTC.

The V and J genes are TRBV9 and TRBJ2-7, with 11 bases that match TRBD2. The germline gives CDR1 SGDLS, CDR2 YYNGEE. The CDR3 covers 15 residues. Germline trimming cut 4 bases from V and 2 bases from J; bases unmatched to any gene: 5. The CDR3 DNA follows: TGTGCCAGCAGCCCGGGACTAGCGGTTACCTACGAGCAGTACTTC. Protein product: CASSPGLAVTYEQYF.

This chain's CDR3 is CASSPGLAGGRDTQYF. CDR3 DNA: TGTGCCAGCAGCCCGGGACTAGCGGGAGGGCGGGATACGCAGTATTTT. The chain has TRBV7-2 and TRBJ2-3; the match to TRBD2 covers 16 bases. Trimming took 5 bases from V and 6 from J; bases not matched to a gene: 5. There are 16 residues in the CDR3. From germline, CDR1 is SGHTA and CDR2 FQGNSA.

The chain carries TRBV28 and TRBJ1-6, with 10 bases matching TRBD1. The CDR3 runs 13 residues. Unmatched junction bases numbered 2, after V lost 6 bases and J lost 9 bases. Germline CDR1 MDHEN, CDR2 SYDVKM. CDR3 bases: TGTGCCAGCAGGGGACAGGGGAGTTCACCCCTCCACTTT. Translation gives CASRGQGSSPLHF.

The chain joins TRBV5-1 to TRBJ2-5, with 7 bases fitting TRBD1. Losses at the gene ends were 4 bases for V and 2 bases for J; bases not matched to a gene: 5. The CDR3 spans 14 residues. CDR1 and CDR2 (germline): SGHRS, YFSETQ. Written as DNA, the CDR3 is TGCGCCAGCAGCGTGGGACAGTTACAAGAGACCCAGTACTTC. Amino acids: CASSVGQLQETQYF.

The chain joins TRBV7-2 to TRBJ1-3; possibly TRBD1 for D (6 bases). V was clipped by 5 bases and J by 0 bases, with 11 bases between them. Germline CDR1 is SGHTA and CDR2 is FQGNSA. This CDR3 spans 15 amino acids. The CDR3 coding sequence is TGTGCCAGCAGCGGGGGCAGCTTCTCTGGAAACACCATATATTTT. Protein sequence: CASSGGSFSGNTIYF.

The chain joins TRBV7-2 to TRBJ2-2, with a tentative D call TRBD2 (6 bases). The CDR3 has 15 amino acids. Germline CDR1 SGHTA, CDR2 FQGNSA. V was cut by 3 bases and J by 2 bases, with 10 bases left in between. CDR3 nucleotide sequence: TGTGCCAGCAGCTTTACGGGAGCTAACACCGGGGAGCTGTTTTTT. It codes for CASSFTGANTGELFF. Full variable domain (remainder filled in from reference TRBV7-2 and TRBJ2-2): GAGVSQSPSNKVTEKGKDVELRCDPISGHTALYWYRQSLGQGLEFLIYFQGNSAPDKSGLPSDRFSAERTGGSVSTLTIQRTQQEDSAVYLCASSFTGANTGELFFGEGSRLTVL.